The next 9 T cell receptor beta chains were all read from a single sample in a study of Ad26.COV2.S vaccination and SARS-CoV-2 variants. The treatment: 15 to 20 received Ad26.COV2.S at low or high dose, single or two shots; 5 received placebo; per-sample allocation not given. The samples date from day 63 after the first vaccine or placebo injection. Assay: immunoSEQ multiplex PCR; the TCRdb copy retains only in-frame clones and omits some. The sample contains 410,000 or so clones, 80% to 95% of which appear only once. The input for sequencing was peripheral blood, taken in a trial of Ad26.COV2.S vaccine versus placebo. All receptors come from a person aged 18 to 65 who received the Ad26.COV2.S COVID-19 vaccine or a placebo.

The CDR3 nucleotides read TGTGCCAGCAGGGGGGACAGGGGGAACACTGAAGCTTTCTTT. Its translation: CASRGDRGNTEAFF. The rearrangement links TRBV13 to TRBJ1-1, with 10 bases matching TRBD1. The CDR3 is 14 residues long. With V trimmed by 6 bases and J by 1 base, 2 bases remained unmatched. CDR1 and CDR2 (germline): PRHDT, FYEKMQ (reference sequence).

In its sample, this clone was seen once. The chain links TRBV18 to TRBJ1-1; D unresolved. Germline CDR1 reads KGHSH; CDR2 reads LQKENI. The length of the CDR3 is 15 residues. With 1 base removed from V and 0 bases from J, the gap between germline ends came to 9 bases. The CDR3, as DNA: TGTGCCAGCTCACCACTCCAGGAGATGAACACTGAAGCTTTCTTT. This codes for CASSPLQEMNTEAFF.

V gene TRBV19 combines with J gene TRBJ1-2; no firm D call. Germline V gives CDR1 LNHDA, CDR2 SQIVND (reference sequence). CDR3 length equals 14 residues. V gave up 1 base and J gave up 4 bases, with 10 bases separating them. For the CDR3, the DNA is TGTGCCAGTAGTATAGGTCAGGTTGCCTATGGCTACACCTTC. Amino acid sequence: CASSIGQVAYGYTF.

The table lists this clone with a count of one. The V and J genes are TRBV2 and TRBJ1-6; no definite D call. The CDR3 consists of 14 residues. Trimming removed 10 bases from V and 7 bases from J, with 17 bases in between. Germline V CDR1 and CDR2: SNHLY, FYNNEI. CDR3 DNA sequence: TGTGCCACCGATGACACGTCGGGCAATTCACCCCTCCACTTT. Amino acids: CATDDTSGNSPLHF.

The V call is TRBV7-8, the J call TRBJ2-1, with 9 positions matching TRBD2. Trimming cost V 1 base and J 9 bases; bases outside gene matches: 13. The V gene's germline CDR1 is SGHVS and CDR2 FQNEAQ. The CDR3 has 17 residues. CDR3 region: CASSLVWGASGDREQFF. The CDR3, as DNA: TGTGCCAGCAGCTTAGTGTGGGGGGCTAGCGGGGACCGTGAGCAGTTCTTC.

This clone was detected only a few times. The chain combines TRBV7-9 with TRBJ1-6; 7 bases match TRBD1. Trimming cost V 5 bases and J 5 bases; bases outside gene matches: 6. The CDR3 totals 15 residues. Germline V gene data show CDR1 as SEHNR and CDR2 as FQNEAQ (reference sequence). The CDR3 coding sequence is TGTGCCAGCAGCCCGACCGGGACAGATAATTCACCCCTCCACTTT. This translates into CASSPTGTDNSPLHF.

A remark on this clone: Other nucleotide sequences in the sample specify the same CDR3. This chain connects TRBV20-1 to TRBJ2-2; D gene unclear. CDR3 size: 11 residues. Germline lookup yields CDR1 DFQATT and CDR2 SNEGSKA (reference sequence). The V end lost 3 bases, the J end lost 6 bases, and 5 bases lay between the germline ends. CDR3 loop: CSASLSGELFF. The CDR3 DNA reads TGCAGTGCTAGTCTCTCCGGGGAGCTGTTTTTT.

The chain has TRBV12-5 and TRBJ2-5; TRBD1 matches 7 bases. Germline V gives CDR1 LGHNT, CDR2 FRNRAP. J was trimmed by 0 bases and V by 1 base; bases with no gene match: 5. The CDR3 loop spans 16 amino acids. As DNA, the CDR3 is TGTGCTAGTGGTTTGGCAAAGACAGGGTACCAAGAGACCCAGTACTTC. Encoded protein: CASGLAKTGYQETQYF.

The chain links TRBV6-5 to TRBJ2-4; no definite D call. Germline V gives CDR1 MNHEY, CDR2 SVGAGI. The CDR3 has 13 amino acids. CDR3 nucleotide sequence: TGTGCGATAAGAGACTTAGCCAAAAACATTCAGTACTTC. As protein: CAIRDLAKNIQYF.